This section outlines one T cell receptor (beta chain) sequence together with its context. Its antigen is unknown. Assay: immunoSEQ multiplex PCR; the TCRdb copy retains only in-frame clones and omits some. The sample gives over 7,000 clones, around nine tenths of which show up once; 3% to 4% is in the top ten. This entry is derived from a study of chemoradiotherapy in HPV16-positive cancers. General study results and limits: In HPV16-positive patients, HPV-responsive T-cell expansion tracked better recurrence-free survival.

This CDR3 has 14 residues. Germline values: CDR1 SGHRS, CDR2 YFSETQ. V was clipped by 4 bases and J by 6 bases, with 13 bases between them. This TCR derives from a human donor with HPV-associated anogenital cancer. The starting material was tumor tissue, obtained from a patient who underwent chemoradiotherapy. The genes are TRBV5-1 and TRBJ2-2; D call uncertain. The CDR3 DNA reads TGCGCCAGCAGCAATAATCCTGGACCCGGGGAGCTGTTTTTT. Residues: CASSNNPGPGELFF.